This T cell receptor beta chain was identified during a study of CD8 T cells in Susac syndrome. Study-level points and caveats: As the study acknowledged, the number of individuals who were part of its TCR sequencing and HLA analysis was relatively small.

Random hexamers served to reverse transcribe roughly 0.45 to 1 ug RNA. The authors amplified TCR beta CDR3 across 54 Vbeta and 13 Jbeta using immunoSEQ multiplex PCR. TCRdb re-called the immunoSEQ multiplex PCR reads with MiXCR, one entry per CDR3 protein. Of about 50,000 distinct CDR3 sequences listed, roughly 93% are singletons. TCR beta from blood CD8+ and CD4+ T cells was sequenced. Germline V gene lookup returns CDR1 SGDLS and CDR2 YYNGEE. The CDR3 consists of 11 residues. V was pared by 5 bases and J by 2 bases, with 4 bases between. A word on this clonotype: The antigen is unknown.

This TCR came from a human donor with multiple sclerosis. What was sequenced was CD8+ T cells from PBMCs. This chain joins TRBV9 and TRBJ1-2; D gene ambiguous. CDR3 sequence (DNA): TGTGCCAGCAGACAGAACTATGGCTACACCTTC. It translates to CASRQNYGYTF.